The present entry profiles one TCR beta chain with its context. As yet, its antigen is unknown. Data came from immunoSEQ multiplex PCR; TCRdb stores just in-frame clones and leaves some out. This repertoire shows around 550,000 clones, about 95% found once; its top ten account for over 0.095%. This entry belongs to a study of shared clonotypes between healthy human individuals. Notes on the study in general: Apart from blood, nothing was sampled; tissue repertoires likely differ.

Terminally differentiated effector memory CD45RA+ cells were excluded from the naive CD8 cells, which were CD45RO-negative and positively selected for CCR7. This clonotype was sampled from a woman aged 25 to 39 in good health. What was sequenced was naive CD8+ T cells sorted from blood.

The chain's CDR3 is CASSTRQGSTDTQYF. In nucleotides, the CDR3 is TGTGCCAGCAGCACACGACAGGGGAGCACAGATACGCAGTATTTT. The chain is built from TRBV13 and TRBJ2-3; the match to TRBD1 covers 8 bases. This CDR3 contains 15 residues. The germline V gene encodes CDR1 PRHDT and CDR2 FYEKMQ (reference sequence). V was pared by 5 bases and J by 0 bases, with 4 bases of the junction left unmatched.